The clone carrying this TCR beta chain has just one count. The record originates from a study of OX40 agonist ivuxolimab in advanced cancers. Here immunoSEQ multiplex PCR was the method, and the copy in TCRdb shows in-frame clones only, minus some. The sample includes over 150,000 clones, 85% to 95% of them seen just once. Germline V CDR1 and CDR2: MNHEY, SMNVEV (reference sequence). The CDR3 is made up of 17 amino acids. V dropped 7 bases and J dropped 3; count of bases not matched to a gene: 17. This sample comprised CD4+ or CD8+ T cells sorted from blood, obtained in a trial of the OX40 agonist ivuxolimab. The rearrangement joins TRBV27 to TRBJ1-2, with 7 bases identical to TRBD1. This receptor was taken from an adult with an advanced solid tumor such as melanoma, head and neck, liver or kidney cancer. The chain's CDR3 is CASKGSDRSGNYYGYTF. CDR3 nucleotide sequence: TGTGCCAGCAAGGGGTCGGACAGGTCCGGGAACTACTATGGCTACACCTTC.